This passage covers 18 T cell receptor beta chains from one sample sequenced in a study of T cells after yellow fever vaccination. TCRdb itself ran the 5' RACE reads through MiXCR, one entry per CDR3 protein. This table holds 300,000 or so distinct CDR3 sequences, roughly 8.7% found once. The material sequenced was CD4+ T cells sorted from PBMCs, taken 5 days after the yellow fever booster vaccination. All receptors derive from a man aged 18 to 29 who received the YFV17D yellow fever vaccine.

The table lists this clonotype with a few counts. V gene TRBV9 combines with J gene TRBJ1-4; D is possibly TRBD1 (5 bases). Germline CDR1 and CDR2: SGDLS and YYNGEE. This CDR3 spans 15 amino acids. Trimming removed 0 bases at V and 7 bases at J, with 13 bases between. This chain's CDR3 is CASSVEGNTAEKLFF. The DNA of the CDR3 is TGTGCCAGCAGCGTAGAGGGGAATACAGCTGAAAAACTGTTTTTT.

As to this clonotype: The CDR3 end shows no conserved phenylalanine or tryptophan, and so a read error is likely. Because the CDR3's place on the DNA is in doubt, the DNA is left out and the CDR3 is given as listed by TCRdb. The chain joins TRBV5-1 to TRBJ1-1. Germline CDR1 and CDR2: SGHRS and YFSETQ. The CDR3 numbers 8 amino acids, ends counted. CDR3 sequence: CASVRLPT.

This clonotype was observed many times. The rearrangement joins TRBV7-3 to TRBJ2-2, with 7 bases fitting TRBD1. This CDR3 spans 15 amino acids. The junction had 7 bases not matched to a gene; V was cut back by 3 bases and J by 6 bases. Germline assignment: CDR1 SGHTA and CDR2 FQGTGA. This CDR3 reads CASSFLPQGAGELFF. CDR3 DNA: TGTGCCAGCAGCTTTCTTCCCCAGGGGGCCGGGGAGCTGTTTTTT.

This clonotype was found a few times. V and J are TRBV5-1 and TRBJ1-4; 8 nucleotides line up with TRBD1. CDR3 length: 14 residues. Trimming cost V 4 bases and J 5 bases; bases outside gene matches: 4. Per germline, CDR1 SGHRS and CDR2 YFSETQ. CDR3 DNA sequence: TGCGCCAGCAGCCTCAGGGGGCCAAATGAAAAACTGTTTTTT. Protein: CASSLRGPNEKLFF.

This clonotype was counted ten times or more. The rearrangement links TRBV4-2 to TRBJ2-7; TRBD1 or TRBD2 may be the D gene (5 bases each). Trimming shortened V by 4 bases and J by 7 bases, and 11 bases separated the two germline ends. Germline CDR1 is LGHNA and CDR2 is YNFKEQ. The CDR3 is 12 residues long. As DNA, the CDR3 is TGTGCCAGCAGCCTCGGGGCCGTTGAGCAGTACTTC. Its protein product is CASSLGAVEQYF.

The chain has TRBV5-4 and TRBJ2-4; 8 bases match TRBD2. Germline V CDR1 and CDR2: SGHNT, YYREEE (reference sequence). The V segment lost 1 base and the J segment 6 bases; nucleotides outside the gene matches: 0. The CDR3 totals 13 residues. The CDR3: CASSLSGGNIQYF. CDR3 in DNA: TGTGCCAGCAGCTTGAGCGGGGGAAACATTCAGTACTTC.

In this sample, this clonotype turned up a few times. V and J are TRBV10-3 and TRBJ2-4, with 9 bases aligning to TRBD2. Trimming cost V 6 bases and J 5 bases; bases outside gene matches: 11. CDR1 ENHRY and CDR2 SYGVKD come from the germline V gene. CDR3 size: 16 residues. The CDR3 loop is CAISRFQAGGENIQYF. The CDR3 DNA reads TGTGCCATCAGCAGATTTCAAGCGGGGGGCGAAAACATTCAGTACTTC.

CDR3 loop: CSALRPEGETQYF. CDR3 nucleotides: TGCAGTGCTCTCCGACCCGAGGGTGAGACCCAGTACTTC. The V gene is TRBV20-1, the J gene TRBJ2-5, with D possibly matching TRBD2 (5 bases). Trimming stripped 5 bases from V and 5 bases from J, with 15 bases between. The germline V gene encodes CDR1 DFQATT and CDR2 SNEGSKA (reference sequence). The CDR3 has 13 amino acids.

This clonotype has just a few counts. The chain couples TRBV20-1 to TRBJ2-2, with TRBD1 as a possible D gene (5 bases). Trimming stripped 3 bases from V and 0 bases from J, with 11 bases between. Germline V lookup: CDR1 DFQATT, CDR2 SNEGSKA (reference sequence). This CDR3 has 15 amino acids. In DNA form, the CDR3 reads TGCAGTGCTAGCGATTGGGGCACGAACACCGGGGAGCTGTTTTTT. Translated, it gives CSASDWGTNTGELFF.

The CDR3 reads CASSSNPGATYNEQFF. In DNA, the CDR3 is TGCGCCAGCAGCTCGAATCCAGGGGCTACTTACAATGAGCAGTTCTTC. The gene calls are TRBV5-1 and TRBJ2-1; maybe TRBD1 (6 bases). There are 16 residues in the CDR3. Germline lookup yields CDR1 SGHRS and CDR2 YFSETQ. V lost 3 bases, J lost 4 bases, and 17 bases lay in between.

The chain employs TRBV9 and TRBJ2-3, with 9 nucleotides matching TRBD2. The V segment lost 3 bases and the J segment 1 base; nucleotides outside the gene matches: 6. The CDR3 is 16 residues long. Per the germline V gene, CDR1 is SGDLS and CDR2 is YYNGEE. The CDR3 region has the DNA TGTGCCAGCAGCGGCGTAGCGGGGGATCGCACAGATACGCAGTATTTT. It yields the protein CASSGVAGDRTDTQYF.

The chain joins TRBV5-1 to TRBJ1-1, with D uncertain. Per germline, CDR1 SGHRS and CDR2 YFSETQ. Between the trimmed V and J ends, which lost 4 bases and 0 bases, there was a span of 10 bases. This CDR3 is built from 14 residues. CDR3 sequence (DNA): TGCGCCAGCAGCCTCCAGAGAATGAACACTGAAGCTTTCTTT. Translating it yields CASSLQRMNTEAFF.

This clonotype was seen a few times. This chain joins TRBV5-4 and TRBJ2-5, with TRBD1 matching over 8 bases. Germline V gene sequence: CDR1 SGHNT, CDR2 YYREEE (reference sequence). The CDR3 is made up of 16 amino acids. V dropped 2 bases and J dropped 0; count of bases not matched to a gene: 6. CDR3 loop: CASSFPRQGYQETQYF. CDR3 DNA sequence: TGTGCCAGCAGCTTCCCCCGACAGGGGTACCAAGAGACCCAGTACTTC.

This clonotype was detected a few times. The chain recombines TRBV7-9 with TRBJ1-2; 8 bases line up with TRBD1. Germline trimming cut 5 bases from V and 4 bases from J; bases unmatched to any gene: 6. Germline CDR1 and CDR2: SEHNR and FQNEAQ (reference sequence). The CDR3 consists of 14 residues. The CDR3 spells CASSPPGQGYGYTF. DNA of the CDR3: TGTGCCAGCAGCCCCCCCGGACAGGGCTATGGCTACACCTTC.

CDR3 bases: TGTGCCAGCAGCTTAGCCGGCAGGGGGGATTCACCCCTCCACTTT. Translated, it gives CASSLAGRGDSPLHF. This chain connects TRBV7-2 to TRBJ1-6, with 7 nucleotides matching TRBD1. Germline V gives CDR1 SGHTA, CDR2 FQGNSA. V lost 0 bases, J lost 8 bases, and 4 bases stayed unmatched. The CDR3 extends over 15 amino acids. Drawing the rest from reference TRBV7-2 and TRBJ1-6, the complete variable domain is GAGVSQSPSNKVTEKGKDVELRCDPISGHTALYWYRQSLGQGLEFLIYFQGNSAPDKSGLPSDRFSAERTGGSVSTLTIQRTQQEDSAVYLCASSLAGRGDSPLHFGNGTRLTVT.

This chain joins TRBV4-1 and TRBJ2-1; 8 bases are shared with TRBD2. Germline CDR1 and CDR2: MGHRA and YSYEKL. The CDR3 totals 14 residues. The V and J ends lost 4 bases and 5 bases, in that order; junction bases with no gene match: 4. The CDR3: CASSPREGDNEQFF. CDR3 DNA sequence: TGCGCCAGCAGCCCTCGGGAGGGCGACAATGAGCAGTTCTTC.

This clonotype was observed a handful of times. The J gene is TRBJ2-7, the V gene TRBV2; D remains ambiguous. Germline lookup yields CDR1 SNHLY and CDR2 FYNNEI. V dropped 3 bases and J dropped 2 bases, with 2 bases sitting between them. The CDR3 runs to 11 residues. The chain's CDR3 is CASSDAYEQYV. The CDR3 region has the DNA TGTGCCAGCAGTGACGCCTACGAGCAGTACGTC.

On this clonotype: A read error may explain this, as a much larger clone is one base away. V usage is TRBV3-1 and J usage is TRBJ1-6; D not certain. CDR1 and CDR2 (germline): LGHDT, YNNKEL (reference sequence). There are 13 residues in the CDR3. Trimming took 3 bases from V and 14 from J, leaving 14 bases between them. The CDR3: CASSQNVGLTLHF. The CDR3, as DNA: TGTGCCAGCAGCCAGAATGTAGGTTTGACCCTCCACTTT.